This TCR beta chain was sequenced during a study of CD8+CD57+ T cells in acquired aplastic anemia. Study-level background: Across the sorted CD4+ and CD8+ cells, DNA amounts averaged roughly 3 ug.

The use of genomic DNA as template underpinned the TCR beta VDJ and CDR3 profiling. MiXCR, run by TCRdb on the reads, gives a single entry per CDR3 protein. The top ten clones hold approximately 1% of a sample with fewer than 200,000 distinct CDR3 sequences, under 55% of them seen once. V dropped 6 bases and J dropped 0; count of bases not matched to a gene: 3. The CDR3 is 14 residues long. The germline V gene encodes CDR1 SNHLY and CDR2 FYNNEI. Study outcomes and limitations: Patients showed no significant difference from controls in CD8+ Simpson's diversity.

Patients sequenced had flow cytometry evidence of CD8+CD57+ cell expansion. On this clonotype: Its target is not known.

This TCR came from a human donor with aplastic anemia. Material for sequencing was sorted CD4+, CD8+, or CD8+CD57+ T cells (not recorded which) from PBMCs. The chain carries TRBV2 and TRBJ1-1; 8 bases match TRBD1. CDR3 in amino acids: CASRGDRLNTEAFF. The CDR3 region has the DNA TGTGCCAGCAGGGGGGACAGGCTGAACACTGAAGCTTTCTTT.